Following are 23 T cell receptor beta chains from one sample sequenced in a study of control samples from healthy donors and cancer patients. Profiled with immunoSEQ multiplex PCR; TCRdb holds only in-frame clones, not every one. Among 150,000 or so clones listed, about 86% were seen once. Specimen: blood. The source is a man between 18 and 35 years old in good health.

The chain links TRBV2 to TRBJ1-1, with TRBD1 matching 7 bases. The V gene end was trimmed by 5 bases and the J gene end by 6 bases; junction bases not matched to a gene: 12. This CDR3 spans 15 amino acids. In germline, CDR1 is SNHLY, CDR2 FYNNEI. The CDR3 DNA is TGTGCCAGCAGTCGATTGACAGGGTCGGTGTCTGAAGCTTTCTTT. Amino acids: CASSRLTGSVSEAFF.

This chain connects TRBV10-2 to TRBJ2-1; TRBD2 aligns across 8 bases. The CDR3 is made up of 15 amino acids. The junction had 3 bases not matched to a gene; V was cut back by 5 bases and J by 0 bases. From germline, CDR1 is WSHSY and CDR2 SAAADI. The CDR3 loop is CASSTSGFSYNEQFF. Written as DNA, the CDR3 is TGCGCCAGCAGTACTAGCGGCTTCTCCTACAATGAGCAGTTCTTC.

The V call is TRBV14, the J call TRBJ1-1, with D hard to call. Germline-derived CDR1 and CDR2 are SGHDN and FVKESK. The CDR3 has 13 amino acids. Deletions cut 0 bases from V and 2 bases from J, with 4 bases between. CDR3 coding DNA: TGTGCCAGCAGCCAAGACGGAAACACTGAAGCTTTCTTT. This gives the protein CASSQDGNTEAFF.

This rearrangement joins TRBV3-1 (or the pseudogene TRBV3-2) to TRBJ2-1; 9 bases map to TRBD1. The V gene's germline CDR1 is LGHDT and CDR2 YNNKEL (reference sequence). The CDR3 runs to 16 residues. The V segment lost 4 bases and the J segment 3 bases; nucleotides outside the gene matches: 7. The CDR3 bases are TGTGCCAGCAGCCCCCGGGGACAGGGCTTCTACAATGAGCAGTTCTTC. Amino acid sequence: CASSPRGQGFYNEQFF.

This clone has only one observation. V usage is TRBV12-5 and J usage is TRBJ2-1; D perhaps matches TRBD1 (6 bases). V lost 6 bases to trimming and J lost 2 bases, with 11 bases between them. CDR1 and CDR2 (germline): LGHNT, FRNRAP. The CDR3 length is 14 residues. In DNA form, the CDR3 reads TGTGCTAGTGGACTTGGGGGCGCCTACAATGAGCAGTTCTTC. Residues: CASGLGGAYNEQFF.

The V gene is TRBV2, the J gene TRBJ1-2; D is possibly TRBD1 (6 bases). Germline V lookup: CDR1 SNHLY, CDR2 FYNNEI. The CDR3 is 16 residues long. Trimming left V 3 bases short and J 0 bases short, with 14 bases between. The CDR3 nucleotides read TGTGCCAGCAGTGATGACAGGAAGGGGACTAACTATGGCTACACCTTC. Translation gives CASSDDRKGTNYGYTF.

This rearrangement joins TRBV5-4 to TRBJ2-1; tentative D call: TRBD2 (6 bases). The germline V and J ends were trimmed by 3 bases and 5 bases, with 18 bases remaining between them. The CDR3 sequence is 16 residues long. Germline CDR1 reads SGHNT; CDR2 reads YYREEE (reference sequence). Here the CDR3 DNA reads TGTGCCAGCAGCTGGCCCGGGACTCAGGTCCACAATGAGCAGTTCTTC. It is translated as CASSWPGTQVHNEQFF.

This sequence joins TRBV6-5 and TRBJ1-6, with D perhaps matching TRBD1 (6 bases). The CDR3 totals 15 residues. Trimming removed 6 bases from V and 0 bases from J, with 9 bases in between. Germline V gene lookup returns CDR1 MNHEY and CDR2 SVGAGI. As DNA, the CDR3 is TGTGCCAGCAGAGGGGGGAGCTCCTATAATTCACCCCTCCACTTT. It encodes CASRGGSSYNSPLHF.

The chain carries TRBV28 and TRBJ2-6, with D unresolved. Germline V lookup: CDR1 MDHEN, CDR2 SYDVKM. CDR3 length: 14 residues. Trimming took off 7 bases at V and 4 bases at J, with 11 bases between the two ends. CDR3 sequence reads: CASTKLVGANVLTF. The CDR3 DNA reads as TGTGCCAGCACAAAGCTTGTCGGGGCCAACGTCCTGACTTTC.

The chain carries TRBV7-3 and TRBJ1-1; D might be TRBD1 (5 bases). Germline CDR1 is SGHTA and CDR2 is FQGTGA. The CDR3 covers 13 residues. V was trimmed by 4 bases and J by 4 bases, leaving 10 bases between them. The DNA for the CDR3 is TGTGCCAGCAGCTCCTCCGGGGGCACTGAAGCTTTCTTT. Translated, it gives CASSSSGGTEAFF.

The V gene is TRBV7-9, the J gene TRBJ2-7; D not certain. The CDR3 sequence is 15 residues long. Germline V CDR1 and CDR2: SEHNR, FQNEAQ (reference sequence). The germline V and J ends were trimmed by 4 bases and 2 bases, with 15 bases remaining between them. CDR3 sequence reads: CASSSWAGRTYEQYF. As DNA, the CDR3 is TGTGCCAGCAGCTCCTGGGCCGGCAGGACCTACGAGCAGTACTTC.

V usage is TRBV7-3 and J usage is TRBJ1-2, with unresolved D. The CDR3 is 14 amino acids. Between the trimmed V and J ends, which lost 5 bases and 6 bases, there was a span of 16 bases. The V gene's germline CDR1 is SGHTA and CDR2 FQGTGA. CDR3 region: CASSETGSSNGYTF. CDR3 nucleotide sequence: TGTGCCAGCAGCGAAACTGGGTCGTCGAATGGCTACACCTTC.

The V gene is TRBV6-5, the J gene TRBJ1-3; D is uncertain. Trimming pared 6 bases from V and 1 base from J, leaving 10 bases between. CDR3 size: 14 residues. Germline-derived CDR1 and CDR2 are MNHEY and SVGAGI. In DNA form, the CDR3 reads TGTGCCAGCAGCCTCTCGGCTTCTGGAAACACCATATATTTT. It specifies CASSLSASGNTIYF.

This clone was seen only once. The chain recombines TRBV18 with TRBJ1-5; D may be TRBD1 (5 bases). CDR1 is KGHSH, CDR2 LQKENI, per germline. The CDR3 totals 17 residues. V shed 3 bases and J shed 0 bases, with 15 bases lying between them. The DNA for the CDR3 is TGTGCCAGCTCACCGGGAACAGGTTCATATAGCAATCAGCCCCAGCATTTT. It specifies CASSPGTGSYSNQPQHF. The full variable domain, its missing parts supplied by reference TRBV18 and TRBJ1-5, is NAGVMQNPRHLVRRRGQEARLRCSPMKGHSHVYWYRQLPEEGLKFMVYLQKENIIDESGMPKERFSAEFPKEGPSILRIQQVVRGDSAAYFCASSPGTGSYSNQPQHFGDGTRLSIL.

The chain is built from TRBV18 and TRBJ2-1, with TRBD1 matching over 8 bases. J gave up 3 bases and V 4 bases, and 5 bases lay outside the gene matches. CDR3 length: 15 amino acids. CDR1 is KGHSH, CDR2 LQKENI, per germline. CDR3 protein: CASSHWTGNYNEQFF. CDR3 in DNA: TGTGCCAGCTCACATTGGACAGGGAACTACAATGAGCAGTTCTTC.

The chain couples TRBV27 to TRBJ2-7, with 11 bases fitting TRBD1. This CDR3 comprises 15 residues. Germline assignment: CDR1 MNHEY and CDR2 SMNVEV (reference sequence). J lost 1 base, V lost 3 bases, and 2 bases had no gene match. CDR3 protein: CASSFGTGGSYEQYF. The CDR3 region has the DNA TGTGCCAGCAGTTTCGGGACAGGGGGTTCCTACGAGCAGTACTTC.

The V and J genes are TRBV11-2 and TRBJ2-5; 9 bases match TRBD1. After removal of 4 bases from V and 1 base from J, the junction contained 1 base not matched to a gene. The CDR3 covers 14 residues. The V gene's germline CDR1 is SGHAT and CDR2 FQNNGV. CDR3: CASSSTGGQETQYF. Written as DNA, the CDR3 is TGTGCCAGCAGCTCGACAGGGGGCCAAGAGACCCAGTACTTC.

The gene calls are TRBV23-1 and TRBJ1-1; TRBD1 might be the D (5 bases). Being an ORF, TRBV23-1 has a function that is uncertain. This CDR3 region has 14 residues. V was cut by 0 bases and J by 11 bases, with 16 bases left in between. The CDR3 spells CASSQSEGGGAAFF. Written as DNA, the CDR3 is TGCGCCAGCAGTCAATCGGAGGGCGGTGGGGCTGCTTTCTTT.

CDR3 protein: CASNPFVGDGYTF. CDR3 nucleotides: TGTGCCAGCAACCCCTTTGTGGGGGACGGCTACACCTTC. The chain joins TRBV6-2 or TRBV6-3 to TRBJ1-2; TRBD1 is a possible D gene (5 bases). The V gene's germline CDR1 is MNHEY and CDR2 SVGEGT. CDR3 length equals 13 residues. V was clipped by 7 bases and J by 8 bases, with 17 bases between them.

The chain employs TRBV15 and TRBJ2-5; possibly TRBD1 for D (5 bases). V was cut by 0 bases and J by 1 base, with 6 bases left in between. This CDR3 spans 14 amino acids. Germline assignment: CDR1 LNHNV and CDR2 YYDKDF (reference sequence). The CDR3 sequence: CATSRDRGQETQYF. The CDR3 region has the DNA TGTGCCACCAGCAGAGATAGGGGCCAAGAGACCCAGTACTTC. The variable domain in full, with the rest retrieved from reference TRBV15 and TRBJ2-5, is DAMVIQNPRYQVTQFGKPVTLSCSQTLNHNVMYWYQQKSSQAPKLLFHYYDKDFNNEADTPDNFQSRRPNTSFCFLDIRSPGLGDTAMYLCATSRDRGQETQYFGPGTRLLVL.

The chain is built from TRBV14 and TRBJ2-5; no clear D. This CDR3 has 14 amino acids. In germline, CDR1 is SGHDN, CDR2 FVKESK. Deletions cut 4 bases from V and 7 bases from J, with 16 bases between. The DNA of the CDR3 is TGTGCCAGCAGCCCCTTCACCGCTTTGGGGACCCAGTACTTC. This translates into CASSPFTALGTQYF.

The V call is TRBV21-1, the J call TRBJ2-2; the table's D gene call, TRBD2, was not cross checked with the DNA. TRBV21-1 is termed a pseudogene. The CDR3 spans 17 residues. The CDR3 loop is CASSGCDLGGGTGELFF. The CDR3, as DNA: TGTGCCAGCAGCGGTTGCGACCTTGGGGGGGGAACCGGGGAGCTGTTTTTT.

This clone has just one count. The chain employs TRBV5-4 and TRBJ1-4; 7 bases are shared with TRBD1. The CDR3 consists of 14 residues. J was trimmed by 6 bases and V by 0 bases; bases with no gene match: 2. Per the germline V gene, CDR1 is SGHNT and CDR2 is YYREEE (reference sequence). CDR3 sequence (DNA): TGTGCCAGCAGCTTGGACAGGGGTTATGAAAAACTGTTTTTT. Protein product: CASSLDRGYEKLFF. Filled out from reference TRBV5-4 and TRBJ1-4, the complete variable domain reads ETGVTQSPTHLIKTRGQQVTLRCSSQSGHNTVSWYQQALGQGPQFIFQYYREEENGRGNFPPRFSGLQFPNYSSELNVNALELDDSALYLCASSLDRGYEKLFFGSGTQLSVL.